These 29 T cell receptor beta chains were all obtained from the same sample, sequenced in a study of regulatory T cells in long-lasting Graves disease. Arm-PCR of CDR3 regions and iRepertoire HTBI primers were used to build TCR beta libraries. MiXCR was run by TCRdb on the multiplex PCR reads, yielding one entry per CDR3 protein. Of some 500,000 distinct CDR3 sequences listed, about 13% were seen once; the top ten hold roughly a tenth. The time point: newly diagnosed GD, antithyroid drugs for less than 3 months. PBMC-derived RNA was used for the TCR library. These same data were also listed under a study on T cells in Graves' hyperthyroidism and ophthalmopathy.

Sequenced material: peripheral blood mononuclear cells (PBMCs), taken at new diagnosis, from a patient treated with antithyroid drugs. All receptors derive from a man aged 25 to 45 with Graves disease.

This clonotype was picked up a small number of times. The J gene is TRBJ2-3, the V gene TRBV3-1; 10 bases map to TRBD1. The germline V gene has CDR1 LGHDT and CDR2 YNNKEL (reference sequence). The V segment lost 4 bases and the J segment 4 bases; nucleotides outside the gene matches: 5. The length of the CDR3 is 15 residues. The CDR3 loop is CASSLFGTGADTQYF. The DNA for the CDR3 is TGTGCCAGCAGCCTCTTCGGGACAGGGGCAGATACGCAGTATTTT.

This clonotype occurred many times. V is TRBV30 and J is TRBJ2-1; TRBD2 matches 9 bases. J was trimmed by 8 bases and V by 1 base; bases with no gene match: 6. The CDR3 extends over 14 amino acids. Germline assignment: CDR1 GTSNPN and CDR2 SVGIG (reference sequence). The CDR3 DNA reads as TGTGCCTGGAGTGGACTAGCGGTCTTGGATGAGCAGTTCTTC. Residues: CAWSGLAVLDEQFF.

This clonotype has at least ten counts. This chain links TRBV20-1 with TRBJ2-5, with D possibly being TRBD1 or TRBD2 (6 bases each). Trimming pared 3 bases from V and 7 bases from J, leaving 18 bases between. This CDR3 has 14 residues. Looked up from germline, CDR1 is DFQATT and CDR2 is SNEGSKA (reference sequence). CDR3: CSASRGLRWGTQYF. The CDR3 DNA is TGCAGTGCTAGTCGGGGGCTACGATGGGGGACCCAGTACTTC.

V usage is TRBV27 and J usage is TRBJ1-1; 9 bases are shared with TRBD1. Germline values: CDR1 MNHEY, CDR2 SMNVEV (reference sequence). After removal of 8 bases from V and 1 base from J, the junction contained 17 bases not matched to a gene. The CDR3 totals 18 residues. The CDR3 nucleotides read TGTGCCAGCGGGTACAGGGGGCTTACCCTTAGTGCGAACACTGAAGCTTTCTTT. Its translation is CASGYRGLTLSANTEAFF.

The rearrangement links TRBV30 to TRBJ2-3, with 10 bases aligning to TRBD2. With 5 bases clipped from V and 7 bases from J, the junction kept 6 bases outside the gene matches. This CDR3 spans 13 amino acids. Germline V gene lookup returns CDR1 GTSNPN and CDR2 SVGIG (reference sequence). CDR3 loop: CAWLAGESNTQYF. Here the CDR3 DNA reads TGTGCCTGGCTAGCGGGAGAGTCAAATACGCAGTATTTT.

This clonotype has more than one count but fewer than ten. The chain combines TRBV12-3 or TRBV12-4 with TRBJ2-6; perhaps TRBD2 as D (6 bases). Trimming removed 2 bases at V and 13 bases at J, with 15 bases between. CDR3 length: 14 residues. For the CDR3, the DNA is TGTGCCAGCAGTTTATCGTCCGGGAGTAGAGTCCTGACTTTC. Translated, it gives CASSLSSGSRVLTF.

This clonotype showed up just a few times. This chain joins TRBV7-9 and TRBJ2-1; 10 nucleotides align to TRBD2. Germline lookup yields CDR1 SEHNR and CDR2 FQNEAQ (reference sequence). The J segment lost 13 bases and the V segment lost 3 bases, leaving 12 bases of the junction unmatched. The CDR3 sequence is 15 residues long. CDR3 residues: CASSFPSGRGNKQFF. CDR3 bases: TGTGCCAGCAGCTTCCCTAGCGGGAGAGGGAATAAACAGTTCTTC.

This clonotype occurred once. A much larger clone is a single base away; this may be a read error. The rearrangement links TRBV13 to TRBJ2-1; weak D call: TRBD1 (5 bases). CDR1 and CDR2 (germline): PRHDT, FYEKMQ (reference sequence). This CDR3 comprises 15 residues. CDR3 sequence reads: CASSTRQSSYNGQFF. CDR3 DNA sequence: TGTGCCAGCAGCACCCGACAGAGCTCCTACAATGGGCAGTTCTTC.

This clonotype has at least ten counts. V gene TRBV7-9 combines with J gene TRBJ2-2, with TRBD2 identical over 10 bases. The V and J ends lost 5 bases and 4 bases, in that order; junction bases with no gene match: 7. The V gene's germline CDR1 is SEHNR and CDR2 FQNEAQ (reference sequence). The CDR3 sequence is 16 residues long. The CDR3: CASSQLAGVRTGELFF. The CDR3 bases are TGTGCCAGCAGCCAGCTAGCGGGAGTTCGCACCGGGGAGCTGTTTTTT.

CDR3 region: CSVGPRDRINTEAFF. In nucleotides, the CDR3 is TGCAGCGTTGGACCCCGGGACAGGATCAACACTGAAGCTTTCTTT. The rearrangement joins TRBV29-1 to TRBJ1-1, with 8 positions matching TRBD1. CDR3 length: 15 residues. In germline, CDR1 is SQVTM, CDR2 ANQGSEA. V dropped 4 bases and J dropped 2; count of bases not matched to a gene: 9.

The chain carries TRBV12-3 or TRBV12-4 and TRBJ2-1, with TRBD2 identical over 14 bases. CDR3 size: 15 residues. Trimming cost V 6 bases and J 7 bases; bases outside gene matches: 5. The CDR3 region is CASRGTSGRGNEQFF. The DNA for the CDR3 is TGTGCCAGCAGGGGGACTAGCGGGAGAGGTAATGAGCAGTTCTTC.

This chain uses TRBV11-2 with TRBJ2-7; 8 nucleotides align to TRBD1. Trimming removed 0 bases from V and 1 base from J; junction bases left unmatched: 2. The CDR3 runs 15 residues. Germline-derived CDR1 and CDR2 are SGHAT and FQNNGV. For the CDR3, the DNA is TGTGCCAGCAGCTTAGAACAGGGGGGTTCCTACGAGCAGTACTTC. Translating gives CASSLEQGGSYEQYF. Full variable domain (rest looked up from reference TRBV11-2 and TRBJ2-7): EAGVAQSPRYKIIEKRQSVAFWCNPISGHATLYWYQQILGQGPKLLIQFQNNGVVDDSQLPKDRFSAERLKGVDSTLKIQPAKLEDSAVYLCASSLEQGGSYEQYFGPGTRLTVT.

This clonotype was observed many times. This chain joins TRBV9 and TRBJ1-2, with unresolved D. CDR3 length: 14 amino acids. Germline V CDR1 and CDR2: SGDLS, YYNGEE. V was shortened by 2 bases and J by 2 bases, with 10 bases between the two germline ends. DNA for the CDR3: TGTGCCAGCAGCGTCGGGAGCCAAAACTATGGCTACACCTTC. Translated, it gives CASSVGSQNYGYTF.

The chain links TRBV18 to TRBJ1-3; D uncertain. Trimming removed 3 bases at V and 3 bases at J, with 15 bases between. The CDR3 covers 16 residues. Germline loops: CDR1 KGHSH, CDR2 LQKENI. The CDR3 loop reads CASSPGVRIGGNTIYF. CDR3 nucleotides: TGTGCCAGCTCACCCGGGGTGCGAATCGGTGGAAACACCATATATTTT.

Many counts were recorded for this clonotype. The chain has TRBV29-1 and TRBJ2-7; a possible D gene is TRBD2 (6 bases). CDR3 length: 13 residues. Trimming pared 7 bases from V and 2 bases from J, leaving 15 bases between. The germline V gene has CDR1 SQVTM and CDR2 ANQGSEA. CDR3 loop: CSAAGTGTYEQYF. CDR3 in DNA: TGCAGCGCAGCCGGGACTGGAACCTACGAGCAGTACTTC.

This clonotype has a count of ten or more. V usage is TRBV7-8 and J usage is TRBJ1-1; D gene uncertain. Germline CDR1 and CDR2: SGHVS and FQNEAQ. There are 14 residues in the CDR3. V was shortened by 5 bases and J by 3 bases, with 13 bases between the two germline ends. The CDR3 region is CASSPRRHHTEAFF. CDR3 nucleotide sequence: TGTGCCAGCAGCCCAAGGCGGCATCACACTGAAGCTTTCTTT.

For this clonotype: This may stem from a read error, because a much larger clone lies one nucleotide away. This chain uses TRBV11-3 with TRBJ2-7, with D possibly matching TRBD1 (6 bases). The CDR3 sequence is 12 residues long. Germline V gives CDR1 SGHNT, CDR2 YENEEA. V lost 8 bases and J lost 6, with 14 bases in between. DNA of the CDR3: TGTGCCAGCTGCCGAACAGGGACCGAGCAGTACTTC. Its protein is CASCRTGTEQYF.

This clonotype has only a few counts. CDR3 DNA sequence: TGTGCCTGGAGTTTAGGGGGACAGGGGGTTGACAAGCAGTACTTC. This sequence encodes CAWSLGGQGVDKQYF. The chain has TRBV30 and TRBJ2-3, with 11 nucleotides matching TRBD1. The tail of the sequence fits TRBJ2-7 better, so the J call may be wrong. Germline V CDR1 and CDR2: GTSNPN, SVGIG (reference sequence). The CDR3 loop spans 15 amino acids.

This clonotype appeared a few times. The chain links TRBV5-1 to TRBJ2-1; 13 bases are a match to TRBD2. J was trimmed by 4 bases and V by 2 bases; bases with no gene match: 9. Germline CDR1 SGHRS, CDR2 YFSETQ. The CDR3 is 18 amino acids. The CDR3 DNA follows: TGCGCCAGCAGCTTAATGGGACTAGCGGGGAGCCCATACAATGAGCAGTTCTTC. It is translated as CASSLMGLAGSPYNEQFF.

Many counts were recorded for this clonotype. The rearrangement joins TRBV15 to TRBJ2-1, with 7 nucleotides matching TRBD2. CDR1 is LNHNV and CDR2 is YYDKDF in the germline V gene (reference sequence). The V gene end was trimmed by 0 bases and the J gene end by 8 bases; junction bases not matched to a gene: 7. The CDR3 is 15 residues long. CDR3 residues: CATSRDGGSSDEQFF. The CDR3 coding sequence is TGTGCCACCAGCAGAGATGGCGGGAGTAGTGATGAGCAGTTCTTC.

The chain couples TRBV7-9 to TRBJ2-3, with D perhaps matching TRBD1 (6 bases). Trimming stripped 2 bases from V and 4 bases from J, with 10 bases between. The germline gives CDR1 SEHNR, CDR2 FQNEAQ (reference sequence). CDR3 length: 14 amino acids. The CDR3 sequence is CASSLSTGPDTQYF. The CDR3 nucleotides read TGTGCCAGCAGCTTAAGCACAGGGCCAGATACGCAGTATTTT. The complete variable domain, with remaining parts taken from reference TRBV7-9 and TRBJ2-3, reads DTGVSQNPRHKITKRGQNVTFRCDPISEHNRLYWYRQTLGQGPEFLTYFQNEAQLEKSRLLSDRFSAERPKGSFSTLEIQRTEQGDSAMYLCASSLSTGPDTQYFGPGTRLTVL.

There are many counts of this clonotype. The rearrangement joins TRBV25-1 to TRBJ2-1, with D perhaps TRBD2 (7 bases). The CDR3 loop spans 13 amino acids. V shed 7 bases and J shed 2 bases, with 9 bases lying between them. Germline CDR1 and CDR2: MGHDK and SYGVNS. The CDR3 DNA reads TGTGCCAGCACGCGGGGGCCCTACAATGAGCAGTTCTTC. It yields the protein CASTRGPYNEQFF.

The chain has TRBV5-1 and TRBJ1-4; D is ambiguous. The germline gives CDR1 SGHRS, CDR2 YFSETQ. The CDR3 loop spans 17 amino acids. The V end was cut by 2 bases, the J end by 5 bases, with 19 bases between. CDR3 DNA sequence: TGCGCCAGCAGCTTCCGCGCAGGTCGGGTGTCGAATGAAAAACTGTTTTTT. Its protein is CASSFRAGRVSNEKLFF.

In its sample, this clonotype was seen many times. The V call is TRBV27, the J call TRBJ2-3, with D tentatively TRBD2 (6 bases). The CDR3 spans 17 residues. V lost 2 bases to trimming and J lost 0 bases, with 15 bases between them. Germline CDR1 is MNHEY and CDR2 is SMNVEV (reference sequence). The CDR3 coding sequence is TGTGCCAGCAGTTTAAGGTCTAGCGCCATAAGCACAGATACGCAGTATTTT. Translation gives CASSLRSSAISTDTQYF.

This clonotype was seen repeatedly, ten times or more. V gene TRBV29-1 combines with J gene TRBJ2-5; perhaps TRBD1 as D (6 bases). V dropped 1 base and J dropped 10 bases, with 13 bases sitting between them. This CDR3 has 12 residues. The germline V gene has CDR1 SQVTM and CDR2 ANQGSEA. In DNA, the CDR3 is TGCAGCGTTGAAGTACAGGGCTCTCTCCAGTACTTC. Amino acids: CSVEVQGSLQYF.

The chain couples TRBV3-1 to TRBJ2-7; TRBD2 aligns across 15 bases. The CDR3 consists of 18 residues. The V segment lost 0 bases and the J segment 1 base; nucleotides outside the gene matches: 4. Germline CDR1 LGHDT, CDR2 YNNKEL (reference sequence). The CDR3, as DNA: TGTGCCAGCAGCCAAGATACGGGGACTAGCGGGAGGTCCTACGAGCAGTACTTC. Its translation: CASSQDTGTSGRSYEQYF.

This chain links TRBV6-1 with TRBJ1-3; D not resolved. Germline V gene data show CDR1 as MNHNS and CDR2 as SASEGT. The ends were cut back, 8 bases at V and 0 bases at J, with 14 bases in the middle. This CDR3 is 15 amino acids long. The CDR3, as DNA: TGTGCCAGCGCCATCGGTCGCTCCTCTGGAAACACCATATATTTT. Its protein product is CASAIGRSSGNTIYF.

This clonotype was observed many times. CDR3 nucleotide sequence: TGTGCCATCAGTGTTCAGCCCTCTGGAAACACCATATATTTT. It encodes CAISVQPSGNTIYF. The chain combines TRBV10-3 with TRBJ1-3; D ambiguous. Per the germline V gene, CDR1 is ENHRY and CDR2 is SYGVKD. The V and J ends lost 4 bases and 0 bases respectively, with 7 bases between them. CDR3 length: 14 residues.

The chain recombines TRBV30 with TRBJ2-7; D possibly uses TRBD1 or TRBD2 (5 bases each). Trimming cost V 0 bases and J 2 bases, with 14 bases left between them. CDR3 length: 15 residues. The germline gives CDR1 GTSNPN, CDR2 SVGIG (reference sequence). CDR3 DNA sequence: TGTGCCTGGAGTGTACTGGGCCCGGGGCCCTACGAGCAGTACTTC. Its translation: CAWSVLGPGPYEQYF. Full variable domain (remainder filled in from reference TRBV30 and TRBJ2-7): SQTIHQWPATLVQPVGSPLSLECTVEGTSNPNLYWYRQAAGRGLQLLFYSVGIGQISSEVPQNLSASRPQDRQFILSSKKLLLSDSGFYLCAWSVLGPGPYEQYFGPGTRLTVT.